A single sample gave rise to the 28 T cell receptor beta chains below, sequenced in a study of blood T cell repertoires in COVID-19 (dated by TCRdb to 2019 to 2021). Libraries were constructed by the immunoSEQ multiplex PCR assay. The clones in this table, taken by TCRdb from immuneACCESS, are in-frame only. Not every clone is retained; where verified, under half of the shortfall comes from an unresolved V gene, and the cause of the rest is unknown. This sample is represented by over 100,000 clones; around 89% of them were singletons. Approximately 10% of the sample rests with the top ten. Sequences were obtained from peripheral blood. The source of these receptors is a man aged 45-65 years with acute or convalescent COVID-19.

In this sample, this clone turned up once. The rearrangement links TRBV6-5 to TRBJ2-1; a weak D match, TRBD2 (7 bases). Germline lookup yields CDR1 MNHEY and CDR2 SVGAGI. CDR3 length equals 15 residues. V was cut by 5 bases and J by 4 bases, with 15 bases left in between. In DNA, the CDR3 is TGTGCCAGCAGTCTCATAGGGGGGGGGTACAATGAGCAGTTCTTC. Its protein is CASSLIGGGYNEQFF.

The gene calls are TRBV19 and TRBJ1-1; D is unclear. V gave up 6 bases and J gave up 5 bases, with 7 bases separating them. CDR3 size: 11 residues. Germline V gene sequence: CDR1 LNHDA, CDR2 SQIVND (reference sequence). CDR3 amino acids: CASRVETEAFF. The CDR3 coding sequence is TGTGCCAGTAGGGTAGAAACTGAAGCTTTCTTT.

The count of this clone is one. The gene calls are TRBV10-3 and TRBJ1-1, with 7 bases aligning to TRBD1. V gave up 1 base and J gave up 2 bases; unmatched junction bases: 7. The CDR3 length is 16 residues. Germline-derived CDR1 and CDR2 are ENHRY and SYGVKD. For the CDR3, the DNA is TGTGCCATCAGTGAGTTGCGGCGGGACAGTAACACTGAAGCTTTCTTT. It translates to CAISELRRDSNTEAFF.

V is TRBV15 and J is TRBJ2-2; D gene unclear. Germline CDR1 reads LNHNV; CDR2 reads YYDKDF (reference sequence). The length of the CDR3 is 15 residues. V dropped 4 bases and J dropped 2 bases, with 11 bases sitting between them. The CDR3 protein is CATSKDTRNTGELFF. In nucleotides, the CDR3 is TGTGCCACCAGCAAAGATACGAGAAACACCGGGGAGCTGTTTTTT. Drawing the rest from reference TRBV15 and TRBJ2-2, the complete variable domain is DAMVIQNPRYQVTQFGKPVTLSCSQTLNHNVMYWYQQKSSQAPKLLFHYYDKDFNNEADTPDNFQSRRPNTSFCFLDIRSPGLGDTAMYLCATSKDTRNTGELFFGEGSRLTVL.

This clone was recorded once. The chain links TRBV5-4 to TRBJ2-3; D perhaps matches TRBD1 (6 bases). V was trimmed by 0 bases and J by 7 bases, leaving 15 bases between them. This CDR3 is built from 15 residues. Germline-derived CDR1 and CDR2 are SGHNT and YYREEE (reference sequence). The CDR3 DNA is TGTGCCAGCAGCTTGGGAGGGATAGGGGGTTATACGCAGTATTTT. This gives the protein CASSLGGIGGYTQYF. Using reference TRBV5-4 and TRBJ2-3 for the parts outside the CDR3, the full variable domain is ETGVTQSPTHLIKTRGQQVTLRCSSQSGHNTVSWYQQALGQGPQFIFQYYREEENGRGNFPPRFSGLQFPNYSSELNVNALELDDSALYLCASSLGGIGGYTQYFGPGTRLTVL.

V gene TRBV10-1 combines with J gene TRBJ2-7; perhaps TRBD1 as D (6 bases). The CDR3 runs 14 residues. Germline V lookup: CDR1 WNHNN, CDR2 SYGVQD (reference sequence). Deletions cut 5 bases from V and 0 bases from J, with 11 bases between. CDR3 in amino acids: CASSSGALSYEQYF. The DNA for the CDR3 is TGCGCCAGCAGTTCAGGGGCCCTCTCCTACGAGCAGTACTTC.

V is TRBV27 and J is TRBJ1-2; D unresolved. Germline V gives CDR1 MNHEY, CDR2 SMNVEV (reference sequence). V lost 0 bases and J lost 3, with 14 bases in between. The length of the CDR3 is 16 residues. CDR3 sequence reads: CASSLSGGSRHYGYTF. The CDR3 DNA is TGTGCCAGCAGTTTATCGGGAGGGTCCCGGCACTATGGCTACACCTTC.

The V call is TRBV5-1, the J call TRBJ2-1; 11 positions agree with TRBD2. This CDR3 spans 16 amino acids. Trimming took 4 bases from V and 6 from J; bases not matched to a gene: 9. CDR1 is SGHRS, CDR2 YFSETQ, per germline. The CDR3 sequence: CASSLSLAGGSNEQFF. In DNA, the CDR3 is TGCGCCAGCAGCCTCTCCTTAGCGGGGGGGTCCAATGAGCAGTTCTTC.

The J gene is TRBJ1-5, the V gene TRBV12-3 or TRBV12-4; D may be TRBD1 (6 bases). V lost 5 bases and J lost 5, with 10 bases in between. The CDR3 is made up of 13 amino acids. CDR3 protein: CASSSRGHQPQHF. The CDR3 nucleotides are TGTGCCAGCAGTAGCAGGGGCCATCAGCCCCAGCATTTT.

This clone showed up just a few times. The chain uses TRBV19 and TRBJ2-3; tentative D call: TRBD1 (6 bases). The CDR3 has 14 residues. Germline V gene lookup returns CDR1 LNHDA and CDR2 SQIVND (reference sequence). Trimming pared 2 bases from V and 2 bases from J, leaving 8 bases between. CDR3 DNA sequence: TGTGCCAGTAGTATACAGGGGTCCACAGATACGCAGTATTTT. Its protein product is CASSIQGSTDTQYF.

The chain is built from TRBV14 and TRBJ1-2; D not resolved. CDR1 and CDR2 (germline): SGHDN, FVKESK. CDR3 length equals 15 residues. V was shortened by 0 bases and J by 4 bases, with 12 bases between the two germline ends. The CDR3 DNA follows: TGTGCCAGCAGCCAAGATCAGGTAACCAGCTATGGCTACACCTTC. It specifies CASSQDQVTSYGYTF.

The V and J genes are TRBV11-2 and TRBJ2-3; no clear D. This CDR3 spans 14 amino acids. From germline, CDR1 is SGHAT and CDR2 FQNNGV. V shed 2 bases and J shed 2 bases, with 8 bases lying between them. The CDR3 nucleotides are TGTGCCAGCAGCTTAAGGAGATACACAGATACGCAGTATTTT. Translation gives CASSLRRYTDTQYF.

The chain has TRBV7-9 and TRBJ1-6, with D tentatively TRBD1 (6 bases). Germline V gives CDR1 SEHNR, CDR2 FQNEAQ (reference sequence). The CDR3 totals 15 residues. Trimming pared 3 bases from V and 7 bases from J, leaving 13 bases between. This CDR3 reads CASSFTGTKNSPLHF. CDR3 sequence (DNA): TGTGCCAGCAGCTTTACCGGGACAAAGAATTCACCCCTCCACTTT.

The chain is built from TRBV5-5 and TRBJ1-6; 8 nucleotides agree with TRBD1. The germline gives CDR1 SGHKS, CDR2 YYEKEE (reference sequence). With 1 base clipped from V and 14 bases from J, the junction kept 11 bases outside the gene matches. The CDR3 spans 15 residues. CDR3 sequence: CASSLYIGQGSALHF. As DNA, the CDR3 is TGTGCCAGCAGCTTGTACATCGGACAGGGTTCGGCCCTCCACTTT.

The chain employs TRBV6-5 and TRBJ2-5; D is perhaps TRBD2 (5 bases). The CDR3 runs 15 residues. The germline CDR1 and CDR2 sequences are MNHEY and SVGAGI. The V gene lost 4 bases and the J gene lost 5 bases, with 17 bases spanning the gap. Written as DNA, the CDR3 is TGTGCCAGCAGTTTCGACATTACCGGCGGGGAGACCCAGTACTTC. It yields the protein CASSFDITGGETQYF.

The V gene is TRBV6-5, the J gene TRBJ1-2; D is perhaps TRBD1 (5 bases). The V end was cut by 6 bases, the J end by 6 bases, with 14 bases between. The CDR3 runs 13 residues. CDR1 MNHEY and CDR2 SVGAGI come from the germline V gene. The CDR3 DNA reads as TGTGCCAGCAGGGTCACTTGGGGGGATGGCTACACCTTC. Protein: CASRVTWGDGYTF.

J is TRBJ2-5 and V is TRBV7-8; TRBD2 matches 10 bases. Germline CDR1 is SGHVS and CDR2 is FQNEAQ. The CDR3 is made up of 17 amino acids. J was trimmed by 5 bases and V by 5 bases; bases with no gene match: 14. CDR3 sequence: CASSPSSSGGARETQYF. The CDR3 DNA reads as TGTGCCAGCAGCCCGAGCTCCAGCGGGGGGGCTCGGGAGACCCAGTACTTC.

The chain joins TRBV2 to TRBJ1-2, with 9 bases matching TRBD1. The length of the CDR3 is 15 residues. Germline V gene sequence: CDR1 SNHLY, CDR2 FYNNEI. Losses at the gene ends were 4 bases for V and 8 bases for J; bases not matched to a gene: 11. As DNA, the CDR3 is TGTGCCAGCAGTGCATGGTCCGGACAGGGGAAGGGCTACACCTTC. This encodes CASSAWSGQGKGYTF.

This clone appeared a few times. This chain uses TRBV28 with TRBJ2-1, with D tentatively TRBD2 (6 bases). Trimming cost V 6 bases and J 6 bases, with 15 bases left between them. This CDR3 has 14 residues. In germline, CDR1 is MDHEN, CDR2 SYDVKM. The CDR3 nucleotides read TGTGCCAGCAGCGCTCTAGCGTTCGGCAATGAGCAGTTCTTC. Amino acids: CASSALAFGNEQFF.

This clone was observed a single time. The J gene is TRBJ1-2, the V gene TRBV28; 8 bases map to TRBD1. With V trimmed by 4 bases and J by 8 bases, 6 bases remained unmatched. CDR3 size: 13 residues. Germline V lookup: CDR1 MDHEN, CDR2 SYDVKM. CDR3 in amino acids: CASSYGQGLGYTF. The CDR3 nucleotides are TGTGCCAGCAGTTACGGACAGGGTCTAGGCTACACCTTC.

The rearrangement uses TRBV5-4 and TRBJ2-7, with D perhaps TRBD1 (5 bases). V was shortened by 4 bases and J by 5 bases, with 19 bases between the two germline ends. CDR1 and CDR2 from the germline V gene are SGHNT and YYREEE (reference sequence). This CDR3 region has 15 residues. CDR3 in DNA: TGTGCCAGCAGCCAGGGTGGGTCCCAGGTAAACGAGCAGTACTTC. It yields the protein CASSQGGSQVNEQYF.

A single count supports this clone. The V and J genes are TRBV2 and TRBJ1-2; TRBD1 might be the D (5 bases). The CDR3 is 12 amino acids. Trimming shortened V by 2 bases and J by 7 bases, and 8 bases separated the two germline ends. Germline V gene lookup returns CDR1 SNHLY and CDR2 FYNNEI. CDR3 coding DNA: TGTGCCAGCAGTGAACAGGGCTTTGGCTACACCTTC. It yields the protein CASSEQGFGYTF.

This clone was seen once. The V and J genes are TRBV6-5 and TRBJ1-2; D not certain. V was trimmed by 2 bases and J by 5 bases, leaving 12 bases between them. CDR3 size: 14 residues. Germline V lookup: CDR1 MNHEY, CDR2 SVGAGI. The CDR3, as DNA: TGTGCCAGCAGTTACACACGTCCGGAGTATGGCTACACCTTC. Amino acids: CASSYTRPEYGYTF.

This sequence joins TRBV3-1 (or the pseudogene TRBV3-2) and TRBJ2-4, with D unresolved. This CDR3 has 15 residues. V shed 1 base and J shed 2 bases, with 9 bases lying between them. Per germline, CDR1 LGHDT and CDR2 YNNKEL (reference sequence). This chain's CDR3 is CASSQGAGPKNIQYF. DNA for the CDR3: TGTGCCAGCAGCCAAGGGGCCGGCCCCAAAAACATTCAGTACTTC.

V gene TRBV11-3 combines with J gene TRBJ2-5, with D maybe TRBD1 (5 bases). The V and J ends lost 6 bases and 5 bases respectively, with 13 bases between them. The CDR3 totals 13 residues. CDR1 and CDR2 from the germline V gene are SGHNT and YENEEA. The CDR3 reads CASSSGSGETQYF. The CDR3, as DNA: TGTGCCAGCAGTTCAGGGTCCGGGGAGACCCAGTACTTC.

The V and J genes are TRBV6-4 and TRBJ1-2; possible D gene TRBD1, 5 bases. V was pared by 3 bases and J by 4 bases, with 15 bases between. Germline loops: CDR1 MRHNA, CDR2 SNTAGT. The CDR3 extends over 15 amino acids. In nucleotides, the CDR3 is TGTGCCAGCAGTGATGGGACTCACCCTTCCTATGGCTACACCTTC. Translation: CASSDGTHPSYGYTF.

As concerns this clone: The same CDR3 is also encoded by other DNA sequences in this sample. The chain employs TRBV7-9 and TRBJ2-3, with D uncertain. The V gene's germline CDR1 is SEHNR and CDR2 FQNEAQ (reference sequence). The CDR3 is 12 residues long. The V end was cut by 5 bases, the J end by 6 bases, with 9 bases between. CDR3 amino acids: CASSPLSDTQYF. CDR3 in DNA: TGTGCCAGCAGCCCTCTGAGTGATACGCAGTATTTT. Full variable domain (outside the CDR3, taken from reference TRBV7-9 and TRBJ2-3): DTGVSQNPRHKITKRGQNVTFRCDPISEHNRLYWYRQTLGQGPEFLTYFQNEAQLEKSRLLSDRFSAERPKGSFSTLEIQRTEQGDSAMYLCASSPLSDTQYFGPGTRLTVL.

The V and J genes are TRBV9 and TRBJ2-2; TRBD1 matches 11 bases. Germline V gene lookup returns CDR1 SGDLS and CDR2 YYNGEE. V gave up 0 bases and J gave up 2 bases; unmatched junction bases: 6. The CDR3 totals 18 residues. The CDR3 is CASSVVGQGAQNTGELFF. DNA for the CDR3: TGTGCCAGCAGCGTAGTAGGACAGGGGGCGCAAAACACCGGGGAGCTGTTTTTT.